What follows is one T cell receptor (beta chain) and its context. The source of the sample is a study of shared T cell receptors in the human thymus. Data came from immunoSEQ multiplex PCR; TCRdb stores just in-frame clones and leaves some out. Of about 660,000 clones in the sample, roughly 90% were seen once. These data were also filed under a second study, of human thymus T cells. As that report states: Those donating were healthy Finnish infants in corrective surgery for congenital heart defects. Obtained as resections during corrective heart surgery, the thymus tissue was then studied. Apparent bias marked the V and J gene usage of thymic and blood repertoires. Reports from related research described highly overlapping thymic repertoires among unrelated individuals.

The origin of this receptor is a boy less than two years old with a congenital heart defect. Specimen: thymocytes.

The CDR3 here is CASSQDAEVHEQYF. DNA of the CDR3: TGTGCCAGCAGCCAAGATGCAGAGGTCCACGAGCAGTACTTC. This chain links TRBV4-2 with TRBJ2-7; no clear D gene. The V end lost 0 bases, the J end lost 5 bases, and 11 bases lay between the germline ends. Germline CDR1 LGHNA, CDR2 YNFKEQ. The CDR3 runs 14 residues.